The present T cell receptor beta chain was sequenced within a study of CD8+CD57+ T cells in acquired aplastic anemia. Study summary: Sorted CD4+ and CD8+ cell DNA averaged approximately 3 ug.

Germline loops: CDR1 SGDLS, CDR2 YYNGEE. CDR3 length: 15 residues. Losses at the gene ends were 1 base for V and 2 bases for J; bases not matched to a gene: 0. As to this clonotype: Its target is unknown.

Both TCR beta VDJ combination and CDR3 sequence profiling were carried out. Genomic DNA was the template for this profiling. TCRdb used MiXCR to reprocess the reads, holding one entry per CDR3 protein. The repertoire holds 150,000 to 200,000 distinct CDR3 sequences, with less than 65% as singletons. Study observations and caveats: For CD8+ Simpson's diversity, patients and controls showed no significant difference. Found in both controls and patients were some 31 CD8+ CDR3 sequences.

The chain joins TRBV9 to TRBJ2-6; 7 bases line up with TRBD1. The TCR sequence derives from a human donor with severe aplastic anemia or a healthy control (not recorded which). The sample consisted of sorted CD4+, CD8+, or CD8+CD57+ T cells (not recorded which) from PBMCs. The chain's CDR3 is CASSVQGAGANVLTF. CDR3 sequence (DNA): TGTGCCAGCAGCGTACAGGGGGCTGGGGCCAACGTCCTGACTTTC.